The rows below give T cell receptor beta chains drawn from one sample of a study of monozygotic twins with inflammatory bowel disease. After re-calling the 5' RACE reads, TCRdb lists one entry per CDR3 protein, DNA absent. This sample's clone table lists around 400,000 distinct CDR3 sequences. Source material: blood. The receptor source for this set is a human donor with ulcerative colitis or Crohn's disease, or a healthy co-twin of an affected twin (not recorded which). The CDR3 runs from the conserved cysteine through the conserved F or W.

v_gene: TRBV7-2; j_gene: TRBJ1-4; CDR3aa: CASSLEEGELFF
v_gene: TRBV15; j_gene: TRBJ1-1; CDR3aa: CATSRQGYTEAFF
v_gene: TRBV7-8; j_gene: TRBJ2-1; CDR3aa: CASSFGANTRSYNEQFF
v_gene: TRBV24-1; j_gene: TRBJ2-5; CDR3aa: CATSDPGQIEETQYF
v_gene: TRBV6-2/TRBV6-3; j_gene: TRBJ1-2; CDR3aa: CASRTYGANYGYTF
v_gene: TRBV14; j_gene: TRBJ2-1; CDR3aa: CASSQRTLWNNEQFF
v_gene: TRBV7-3; j_gene: TRBJ2-2; CDR3aa: CASSPGDRVAGELFF
v_gene: TRBV29-1; j_gene: TRBJ1-1; CDR3aa: CSVGMSRNTEAFF
v_gene: TRBV27; j_gene: TRBJ1-5; CDR3aa: CASRPTGATQPQHF
v_gene: TRBV12-3/TRBV12-4; j_gene: TRBJ1-6; CDR3aa: CASSLGGFGSLHF
v_gene: TRBV7-9; j_gene: TRBJ2-4; CDR3aa: CASSLAPGNIQYF
v_gene: TRBV20-1; j_gene: TRBJ1-2; CDR3aa: CSAPMGTGPNYGYTF
v_gene: TRBV19; j_gene: TRBJ1-6; CDR3aa: CASSYRDRNDSPLHF
v_gene: TRBV7-2; j_gene: TRBJ2-5; CDR3aa: CASSLGFVTQYF
v_gene: TRBV3-1; j_gene: TRBJ2-3; CDR3aa: CASSPIIAGGGTDTQYF
v_gene: TRBV12-3/TRBV12-4; j_gene: TRBJ2-7; CDR3aa: CASSFSVLADRHEQYF
v_gene: TRBV2; j_gene: TRBJ2-5; CDR3aa: CASSVGLQETQYF
v_gene: TRBV20-1; j_gene: TRBJ2-3; CDR3aa: CSARGGGAKFTSTDTQYF
v_gene: TRBV3-1; j_gene: TRBJ2-5; CDR3aa: CASSPLGSGETQYF
v_gene: TRBV27; j_gene: TRBJ2-7; CDR3aa: CASSRTLAYEQYF
v_gene: TRBV18; j_gene: TRBJ2-1; CDR3aa: CASSQGQVVDDEQFF
v_gene: TRBV6-6; j_gene: TRBJ2-5; CDR3aa: CASSYGKETQYF
v_gene: TRBV7-2; j_gene: TRBJ2-5; CDR3aa: CASSLEGTVVTQYF
v_gene: TRBV7-9; j_gene: TRBJ2-3; CDR3aa: CASSFGGGQDTQYF
v_gene: TRBV6-2/TRBV6-3; j_gene: TRBJ1-1; CDR3aa: CASSYSYGSTEAFF
v_gene: TRBV10-3; j_gene: TRBJ2-7; CDR3aa: CATTRAQFGEQYF
v_gene: TRBV3-1; j_gene: TRBJ1-1; CDR3aa: CASTHGGRSTEAFF
v_gene: TRBV4-2; j_gene: TRBJ1-3; CDR3aa: CASSQTNRVLAGNTIYF
v_gene: TRBV30; j_gene: TRBJ2-3; CDR3aa: CAWSTGTDTQYF
v_gene: TRBV18; j_gene: TRBJ1-4; CDR3aa: CASSYGHLEAEKLFF
v_gene: TRBV29-1; j_gene: TRBJ2-4; CDR3aa: CSVVGTVMFKNIQYF
v_gene: TRBV7-9; j_gene: TRBJ2-2; CDR3aa: CARTTSGNTGELFF
v_gene: TRBV24-1; j_gene: TRBJ2-2; CDR3aa: CATSEAGVVGELFF
v_gene: TRBV3-1; j_gene: TRBJ2-1; CDR3aa: CASSLRATTYNEQFF
v_gene: TRBV24-1; j_gene: TRBJ2-3; CDR3aa: CATSETGTSGSTDTQYF
v_gene: TRBV6-5; j_gene: TRBJ2-7; CDR3aa: CASSYSSRGIIYEQYF
v_gene: TRBV4-1; j_gene: TRBJ2-2; CDR3aa: CASSPPAGGFTGELFF
v_gene: TRBV5-1; j_gene: TRBJ1-2; CDR3aa: CASSFGQTNYGYTF
v_gene: TRBV5-1; j_gene: TRBJ2-3; CDR3aa: CASSSSSTSGGATDTQYF
v_gene: TRBV15; j_gene: TRBJ2-7; CDR3aa: CATSRATSFGEQYF
v_gene: TRBV7-9; j_gene: TRBJ2-3; CDR3aa: CASGGASQADTQYF
v_gene: TRBV20-1; j_gene: TRBJ1-2; CDR3aa: CSARDRGGALYGYTF
v_gene: TRBV2; j_gene: TRBJ1-5; CDR3aa: CASSEYGLRLNQPQHF
v_gene: TRBV7-2; j_gene: TRBJ1-1; CDR3aa: CASSLEWGGRAVAEAFF
v_gene: TRBV27; j_gene: TRBJ2-7; CDR3aa: CASSPHRTGEEQYF
v_gene: TRBV2; j_gene: TRBJ2-2; CDR3aa: CASSEHQGRPDRELFF
v_gene: TRBV20-1; j_gene: TRBJ1-5; CDR3aa: CSASQGANQPQHF
v_gene: TRBV3-1; j_gene: TRBJ2-1; CDR3aa: CASSPTSASYNEQFF
v_gene: TRBV20-1; j_gene: TRBJ2-7; CDR3aa: CSASLGGEAYEQYF
v_gene: TRBV5-1; j_gene: TRBJ2-3; CDR3aa: CASSLMPGQGKRTDTQYF
v_gene: TRBV6-1; j_gene: TRBJ1-4; CDR3aa: CASREPGGAEEKLFF
v_gene: TRBV11-2; j_gene: TRBJ2-1; CDR3aa: CASSTQRESYNEQFF
v_gene: TRBV7-9; j_gene: TRBJ2-2; CDR3aa: CASSKRGPTGELFF
v_gene: TRBV7-3; j_gene: TRBJ2-3; CDR3aa: CASSLRGLAGGTDTQYF
v_gene: TRBV20-1; j_gene: TRBJ2-5; CDR3aa: CSAFPGTSGGYKETQYF
v_gene: TRBV18; j_gene: TRBJ2-1; CDR3aa: CASSPLAGGWNEQFF
v_gene: TRBV7-6; j_gene: TRBJ2-1; CDR3aa: CASSSAGDRGGSYNEQFF
v_gene: TRBV20-1; j_gene: TRBJ2-1; CDR3aa: CSASPLVEQFF
v_gene: TRBV3-1; j_gene: TRBJ2-7; CDR3aa: CASSQGGSAKGNEQYF
v_gene: TRBV5-4; j_gene: TRBJ2-1; CDR3aa: CASSLGTTLYNEQFF